This section outlines one T cell receptor beta chain sequence together with its context. This entry comes from a study of control samples from healthy donors and cancer patients. This CDR3 spans 19 amino acids. Per the germline V gene, CDR1 is GTSNPN and CDR2 is SVGIG (reference sequence). V was pared by 4 bases and J by 0 bases, with 16 bases of the junction left unmatched. Generated by immunoSEQ multiplex PCR, the TCRdb table keeps only in-frame clones and is missing some. The sample has 85,000 to 90,000 clones, roughly nine tenths seen once. The chain couples TRBV30 to TRBJ2-7; 12 bases agree with TRBD2. The TCR was taken from a woman in her fifties or sixties with colorectal cancer. Source material: PBMCs. CDR3 sequence: CAWIKDILAGGRHSYEQYV. The CDR3 coding sequence is TGTGCCTGGATTAAGGATATTCTAGCGGGGGGGCGTCACTCCTACGAGCAGTACGTC.